The 14 T cell receptor beta chains below come from one sample, sequenced in a study of molecular identifiers for immune sequencing clone quantification. TCRdb reprocessed the PCR reads with MiXCR, giving one entry per CDR3 protein. Of about 640,000 distinct CDR3 sequences detected, approximately 20% appear once; the ten largest clones hold about 0.9%. The specimen was naive CD8+ T cells from blood, with Jurkat cell RNA spiked in. Specified subset: FACS-sorted CD8+CD4-CCR7+CD45RA+ naive T cells. The receptors here all came from a human donor in good health. Some libraries in this study had Jurkat cell RNA spiked in.

V gene TRBV6-2 or TRBV6-3 combines with J gene TRBJ2-7; D might be TRBD1 (6 bases). The germline V gene encodes CDR1 MNHEY and CDR2 SVGEGT. V lost 4 bases and J lost 5, with 18 bases in between. The CDR3 consists of 15 residues. CDR3 loop: CASSLYRVTVHEQYF. The CDR3, as DNA: TGTGCCAGCAGTTTATACAGGGTCACTGTCCACGAGCAGTACTTC.

CDR3 sequence: CASSQNTPWTRSTDTQYF. The CDR3 region has the DNA TGTGCCAGCAGCCAAAATACGCCCTGGACGCGGAGCACAGATACGCAGTATTTT. The rearrangement joins TRBV3-1 to TRBJ2-3, with no clear D. Germline-derived CDR1 and CDR2 are LGHDT and YNNKEL (reference sequence). Trimming cost V 2 bases and J 0 bases, with 18 bases left between them. The CDR3 is 18 residues long.

There are many counts of this clonotype. The chain uses TRBV19 and TRBJ1-5; D perhaps matches TRBD1 (5 bases). Between the trimmed V and J ends, which lost 3 bases and 4 bases, there was a span of 13 bases. The CDR3 loop spans 15 amino acids. Germline V CDR1 and CDR2: LNHDA, SQIVND (reference sequence). In nucleotides, the CDR3 is TGTGCCAGTAGTATGGGTAGGGGATGGAATCAGCCCCAGCATTTT. Translation: CASSMGRGWNQPQHF.

This clonotype was seen only a few times. Given a much more abundant clone one base away, this may be a read error. The J gene is TRBJ2-7, the V gene TRBV7-2; tentative D call: TRBD2 (6 bases). The V end was cut by 7 bases, the J end by 7 bases, with 14 bases between. From germline, CDR1 is SGHTA and CDR2 FQGNSA. The CDR3 contains 12 residues. In nucleotides, the CDR3 is TGTGCCAGCACACCCGGACGGGGGGAGCAGTACTTC. Translating it yields CASTPGRGEQYF.

This clonotype has only a few counts. A much larger clone lies a single base off, so this may be a read error. The rearrangement joins TRBV20-1 to TRBJ2-5, with D tentatively TRBD1 (5 bases). The length of the CDR3 is 12 residues. V shed 7 bases and J shed 7 bases, with 16 bases lying between them. In germline, CDR1 is DFQATT, CDR2 SNEGSKA (reference sequence). CDR3 sequence reads: CSGGRAKGTQYF. In DNA form, the CDR3 reads TGCAGTGGGGGCAGGGCGAAAGGGACCCAGTACTTC.

This clonotype was seen only a few times. The V call is TRBV6-4, the J call TRBJ1-1; 7 bases map to TRBD1. Germline V CDR1 and CDR2: MRHNA, SNTAGT. The CDR3 length is 15 residues. The V gene end was trimmed by 3 bases and the J gene end by 1 base; junction bases not matched to a gene: 5. CDR3 sequence (DNA): TGTGCCAGCAGTGAAACCTCAGGGGGGAACACTGAAGCTTTCTTT. Protein product: CASSETSGGNTEAFF.

This clonotype was seen a few times. The V call is TRBV2, the J call TRBJ2-1, with D perhaps matching TRBD2 (6 bases). V gave up 6 bases and J gave up 5 bases, with 14 bases separating them. Per the germline V gene, CDR1 is SNHLY and CDR2 is FYNNEI. CDR3 size: 14 residues. For the CDR3, the DNA is TGTGCCAGCAGCATCAGCTGGGGGGACAATGAGCAGTTCTTC. Encoded protein: CASSISWGDNEQFF.

Of note for this clonotype: A much larger clone sits a single nucleotide away, making a read error possible. The rearrangement uses TRBV27 and TRBJ1-5, with TRBD1 matching over 11 bases. CDR1 is MNHEY and CDR2 is SMNVEV in the germline V gene (reference sequence). CDR3 length: 13 amino acids. In DNA form, the CDR3 reads TGTGTCAGCAGTGGACAGGGGGCCCAGCCCCAGCATTTT. As protein: CVSSGQGAQPQHF.

Comment on this clonotype: A much more abundant neighbour one base away suggests this may be a read error. V usage is TRBV29-1 and J usage is TRBJ2-7; D is undetermined. CDR3 length: 12 residues. The ends were cut back, 1 base at V and 6 bases at J, with 10 bases in the middle. Germline lookup yields CDR1 SQVTM and CDR2 ANQGSEA. Written as DNA, the CDR3 is TGCAGCGTTGAAGGCAATAGCTTCGAGCAGTACTTC. Residues: CSVEGNSFEQYF.

In this sample, this clonotype turned up many times. The chain couples TRBV18 to TRBJ1-4, with D hard to call. The CDR3 loop spans 13 amino acids. CDR1 is KGHSH and CDR2 is LQKENI in the germline V gene. Trimming took 6 bases from V and 8 from J, leaving 13 bases between them. The CDR3 here is CASSPRLDEKLFF. The DNA for the CDR3 is TGTGCCAGCTCTCCAAGACTGGACGAAAAACTGTTTTTT.

This clonotype was counted at least ten times. The rearrangement uses TRBV12-3 or TRBV12-4 and TRBJ2-3; D unresolved. The CDR3 totals 11 residues. V shed 6 bases and J shed 6 bases, with 7 bases lying between them. The CDR3 DNA follows: TGTGCCAGCAGGAGTTTGGATACGCAGTATTTT. This sequence encodes CASRSLDTQYF.

In this sample, this clonotype turned up many times. The chain couples TRBV20-1 to TRBJ1-1; tentative D call: TRBD1 (5 bases). V dropped 6 bases and J dropped 6 bases, with 17 bases sitting between them. The CDR3 is made up of 13 amino acids. Germline V CDR1 and CDR2: DFQATT, SNEGSKA (reference sequence). CDR3 loop: CSANLAGFPEAFF. DNA for the CDR3: TGCAGTGCAAACCTGGCAGGGTTTCCTGAAGCTTTCTTT.

This rearrangement joins TRBV5-3 to TRBJ2-3, with 8 nucleotides matching TRBD2. TRBV5-3 is labeled an ORF, and its function is uncertain. The CDR3 loop spans 16 amino acids. The junction had 13 bases not matched to a gene; V was cut back by 9 bases and J by 1 base. The CDR3 spells CANSLVGRGGTDTQYF. The CDR3 DNA sequence: TGTGCCAACAGCTTGGTAGGGCGGGGGGGCACAGATACGCAGTATTTT.

The table lists this clonotype with many counts. The chain combines TRBV4-1 with TRBJ1-1, with TRBD1 as a possible D gene (5 bases). The CDR3 contains 13 residues. CDR1 and CDR2 (germline): MGHRA, YSYEKL. Trimming removed 2 bases from V and 3 bases from J, with 7 bases in between. This chain's CDR3 is CASSQQGDTEAFF. The CDR3 nucleotides are TGCGCCAGCAGCCAACAGGGTGACACTGAAGCTTTCTTT.